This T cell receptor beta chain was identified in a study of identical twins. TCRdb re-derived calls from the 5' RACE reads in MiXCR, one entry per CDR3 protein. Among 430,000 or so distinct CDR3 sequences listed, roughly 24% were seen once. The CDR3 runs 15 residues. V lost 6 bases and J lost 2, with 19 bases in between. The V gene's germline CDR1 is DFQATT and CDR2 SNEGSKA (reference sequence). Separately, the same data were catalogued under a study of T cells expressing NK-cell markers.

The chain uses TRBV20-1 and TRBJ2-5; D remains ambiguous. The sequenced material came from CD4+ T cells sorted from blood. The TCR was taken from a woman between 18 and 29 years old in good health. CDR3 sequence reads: CSANPGPPRQETQYF. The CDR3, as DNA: TGCAGTGCAAACCCTGGACCCCCCCGGCAAGAGACCCAGTACTTC.